Listed below are T cell receptor beta chains from one sample, sequenced in a study of PD-L1 blockade in urothelial cancer. Clones were sequenced by immunoSEQ multiplex PCR, and TCRdb holds only the in-frame ones, with some missing. The sample yields tens of thousands of clones, about 88% seen once. Sequenced here: PBMCs, sampled around atezolizumab (anti-PD-L1) treatment. The receptor set was obtained from a man aged 60-69 years with urothelial cancer. The conserved cysteine and the conserved F or W are not part of the CDR3 here.

v_call cdr3_aa
TRBV19 ASSRDRWKNQPQH
TRBV19 ASSTGMRAYEQY
TRBV7-3 ASSLGQGQAANSPLH
TRBV5-1 ASSSGTSGYNEQF
TRBV9 ASSVGLGGTSPNEQF
TRBV5-4 ASSSGQGPLGETQY
TRBV10-1 ASSDHSNQPQH
TRBV6-5 ASSYDRLNQPQH
TRBV5-1 ASSFSGEKRGEQF
TRBV5-8 ASSSDSASSYEQY
TRBV5-1 ASSLLAGGGEVQY
TRBV5-4 ASSLRQNNSPLH
TRBV7-6 ASSLASSQPQH
TRBV4-2 ASSQVKASGGFLKAGELF
TRBV5-1 ASSLEAPSSYEQY
TRBV19 ASSIPTTGDRQETQY
TRBV30 AWSIYNEQF
TRBV5-1 ASTRGVTNTGELF
TRBV7-2 ASSSDRLAGGYT
TRBV2 ASRWGLAPTGELF
TRBV5-1 ASSDSLADYEQF
TRBV27 ASRPTLAGFGEQY
TRBV11-2 ASSPGQGVLETQY
TRBV6-5 ASTSGTGWGYGYT
TRBV2 ASSSGGAGVGNEQF
TRBV18 ASSPGTGSTDTQY
TRBV5-4 ASTKSGGTGNTEAF
TRBV9 ASSPGLAVIGELF
TRBV27 ASSGTGQANYGYT
TRBV7-8 ASRTGKETQY
TRBV10-3 AIKGLAGETDTQY
TRBV11-1 ASSRTGGYEQY
TRBV27 ASRPGQRHEQPQH
TRBV5-6 ASSLDRNYGYT
TRBV10-3 AISPPGGADTQY
TRBV9 ASSLGLLYNEQF
TRBV28 ASSSGTGWNTEAF
TRBV5-1 ASSLGTSIREDTQY